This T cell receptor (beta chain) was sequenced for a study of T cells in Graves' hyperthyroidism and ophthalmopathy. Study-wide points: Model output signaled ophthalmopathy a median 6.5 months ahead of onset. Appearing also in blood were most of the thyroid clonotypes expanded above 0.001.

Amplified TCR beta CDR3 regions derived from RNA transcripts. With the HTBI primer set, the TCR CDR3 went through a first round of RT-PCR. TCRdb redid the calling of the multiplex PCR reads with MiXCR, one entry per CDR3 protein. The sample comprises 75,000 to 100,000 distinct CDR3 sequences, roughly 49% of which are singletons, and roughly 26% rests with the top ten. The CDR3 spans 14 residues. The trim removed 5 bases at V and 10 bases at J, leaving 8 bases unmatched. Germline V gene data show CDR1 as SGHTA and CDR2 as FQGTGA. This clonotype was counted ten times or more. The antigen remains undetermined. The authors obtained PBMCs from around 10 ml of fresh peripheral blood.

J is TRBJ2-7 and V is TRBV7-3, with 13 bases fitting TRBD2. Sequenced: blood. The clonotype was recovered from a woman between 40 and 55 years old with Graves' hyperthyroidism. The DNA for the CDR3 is TGTGCCAGCAGCGAACTAGCGGGAGGGCCTTTCCAGTACTTC. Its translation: CASSELAGGPFQYF.